Below, 9 T cell receptor beta chains from the same sample are listed, as sequenced in a study of technical replicates of blood from a few donors. TCRdb's copy holds only in-frame clones and misses some; the assay was immunoSEQ multiplex PCR. The sample has around 86,000 clones, just over 95% seen once; the top ten hold around 0.2%. Sequencing used T cells isolated from PBMCs. These receptors originate from a human donor in good health.

The chain couples TRBV27 to TRBJ1-6; 12 bases are shared with TRBD1. The ends lost 5 bases at V and 5 bases at J; junction bases unmatched: 10. The CDR3 is 18 residues long. Germline CDR1 and CDR2: MNHEY and SMNVEV (reference sequence). CDR3 nucleotides: TGTGCCAGCAGTCCCGGGACAGGGGGCGCGCGTAATAATTCACCCCTCCACTTT. Its protein is CASSPGTGGARNNSPLHF.

The chain is built from TRBV11-3 and TRBJ2-1, with D perhaps matching TRBD1 (5 bases). CDR1 SGHNT and CDR2 YENEEA come from the germline V gene. The CDR3 consists of 16 residues. The ends were cut back, 5 bases at V and 0 bases at J, with 14 bases in the middle. This CDR3 is CASSLGLRSSYNEQFF. The CDR3 DNA reads TGTGCCAGCAGCCTGGGGCTTCGGAGCTCCTACAATGAGCAGTTCTTC. The whole variable domain, remainder taken from reference TRBV11-3 and TRBJ2-1, is EAGVVQSPRYKIIEKKQPVAFWCNPISGHNTLYWYLQNLGQGPELLIRYENEEAVDDSQLPKDRFSAERLKGVDSTLKIQPAELGDSAVYLCASSLGLRSSYNEQFFGPGTRLTVL.

V gene TRBV12-5 combines with J gene TRBJ2-7; D gene unclear. The germline gives CDR1 LGHNT, CDR2 FRNRAP. The ends were cut back, 6 bases at V and 0 bases at J, with 12 bases in the middle. The CDR3 extends over 14 amino acids. DNA for the CDR3: TGTGCTAGTGGGTGGAGACTCTCCTCCTACGAGCAGTACTTC. It yields the protein CASGWRLSSYEQYF.

The chain recombines TRBV29-1 with TRBJ1-2, with D possibly being TRBD1 (5 bases). Germline V gene data show CDR1 as SQVTM and CDR2 as ANQGSEA. The V end was cut by 1 base, the J end by 2 bases, with 14 bases between. CDR3 length: 15 residues. Here the CDR3 DNA reads TGCAGCGTTGAAGTTTCGACAGCAAAAAACTATGGCTACACCTTC. It codes for CSVEVSTAKNYGYTF.

The rearrangement joins TRBV2 to TRBJ1-1; no clear D. V was clipped by 4 bases and J by 5 bases, with 17 bases between them. Germline loops: CDR1 SNHLY, CDR2 FYNNEI. CDR3 length equals 15 residues. The CDR3: CASSANDMGGTEAFF. The CDR3 nucleotides are TGTGCCAGCAGTGCAAACGACATGGGTGGAACTGAAGCTTTCTTT.

The V call is TRBV6-6, the J call TRBJ2-7; tentative D call: TRBD2 (5 bases). CDR3 length: 12 residues. V lost 2 bases and J 4 bases, leaving 6 bases between the germline ends. Per the germline V gene, CDR1 is MNHNY and CDR2 is SVGAGI (reference sequence). CDR3 DNA sequence: TGTGCCAGCAGTTACGAGGGATACGAGCAGTACTTC. Residues: CASSYEGYEQYF.

This chain links TRBV7-3 with TRBJ2-3, with 8 bases fitting TRBD1. CDR3 length: 18 residues. CDR1 SGHTA and CDR2 FQGTGA come from the germline V gene. The V segment lost 5 bases and the J segment 1 base; nucleotides outside the gene matches: 14. The CDR3 sequence is CASSPAGTGPFGTDTQYF. The CDR3 nucleotides are TGTGCCAGCAGCCCGGCCGGGACAGGCCCGTTCGGCACAGATACGCAGTATTTT.

The chain carries TRBV5-5 and TRBJ2-2; D is perhaps TRBD1 (5 bases). Per germline, CDR1 SGHKS and CDR2 YYEKEE (reference sequence). The CDR3 has 17 amino acids. Trimming stripped 1 base from V and 2 bases from J, with 15 bases between. CDR3 sequence reads: CASSLSGIHTNTGELFF. The DNA of the CDR3 is TGTGCCAGCAGCTTGTCAGGGATCCACACAAACACCGGGGAGCTGTTTTTT.

The CDR3 loop reads CASSEEGGDYGYTF. CDR3 coding DNA: TGTGCCAGCAGTGAAGAGGGGGGGGACTATGGCTACACCTTC. The chain links TRBV6-1 to TRBJ1-2; D may be TRBD1 (6 bases). This CDR3 is built from 14 residues. Trimming removed 1 base from V and 3 bases from J, with 9 bases in between. In germline, CDR1 is MNHNS, CDR2 SASEGT.